This TCR beta chain was sequenced in a study of CD4 T cells in relation to SARS-CoV-2 and coronaviruses. Study details: Negative control cultures got HIV-1 Nef peptides or no peptide. Shared crossreactive spike epitopes were mapped to their HLA restriction.

CD4+ T cells from unexposed donors were obtained before the COVID-19 pandemic (2011-2018). CD4+ T cells were isolated from the cells after nine to eleven days of culture. Produced via immunoSEQ multiplex PCR; TCRdb's table is partial and in-frame only. The repertoire holds approximately 14,000 clones, with roughly three quarters as singletons. CDR1 and CDR2 from the germline V gene are SGHTA and FQGTGA. V lost 1 base to trimming and J lost 7 bases, with 13 bases between them. The CDR3 is made up of 15 amino acids. Overall study findings and caveats: SARS-CoV-2-driven expansion was significantly weaker in crossreactive than monoreactive clones. Each donor contributed either pre-pandemic or post-infection samples, not both.

As to this clone: Its matching antigen is unknown.

This receptor was taken from a human donor in good health. The chain couples TRBV7-3 to TRBJ2-2, with D possibly TRBD2 on 6 matching bases. Material: CD4+ T cells from PBMCs, cultured in vitro. The CDR3 DNA reads TGTGCCAGCAGCTTAATTGCGGCGGAGGGCGGGGAGCTGTTTTTT. Translated: CASSLIAAEGGELFF. The entire variable domain, with the rest obtained from reference TRBV7-3 and TRBJ2-2, is as follows: GAGVSQTPSNKVTEKGKYVELRCDPISGHTALYWYRQSLGQGPEFLIYFQGTGAADDSGLPNDRFFAVRPEGSVSTLKIQRTERGDSAVYLCASSLIAAEGGELFFGEGSRLTVL.